The 18 T cell receptor beta chains presented below share a single source sample, sequenced in a study of early stage breast cancer tumors. Repertoires were generated with immunoSEQ multiplex PCR, while TCRdb's copy carries only in-frame clones and drops some. This sample has 60,000 to 80,000 clones; roughly 80% occur once, and the top ten carry more than 3%. The sequenced material came from blood. These receptors all stem from a person between 55 and 70 years old with breast cancer.

The gene calls are TRBV5-8 and TRBJ2-5, with 7 nucleotides matching TRBD1. The ends lost 1 base at V and 5 bases at J; junction bases unmatched: 5. The CDR3 totals 14 residues. Germline V gene lookup returns CDR1 SGHTS and CDR2 YDEGEE. CDR3 sequence: CASSLRGLVETQYF. CDR3 sequence (DNA): TGTGCCAGCAGCTTGAGGGGGCTGGTGGAGACCCAGTACTTC.

This sequence joins TRBV18 and TRBJ2-7; a weak D match, TRBD2 (5 bases). The germline V gene has CDR1 KGHSH and CDR2 LQKENI. V was clipped by 3 bases and J by 0 bases, with 9 bases between them. CDR3 size: 14 residues. CDR3 protein: CASSPSAISYEQYF. The DNA of the CDR3 is TGTGCCAGCTCACCTAGCGCCATCTCCTACGAGCAGTACTTC.

J is TRBJ2-3 and V is TRBV7-9; 14 bases are a match to TRBD2. Unmatched junction bases numbered 6, after V lost 5 bases and J lost 2 bases. Germline CDR1 and CDR2: SEHNR and FQNEAQ (reference sequence). This CDR3 has 17 residues. The CDR3 DNA is TGTGCCAGCAGCCCCGGGACTAGCGGGAGTACCACAGATACGCAGTATTTT. Its protein is CASSPGTSGSTTDTQYF. The full variable domain, in which reference TRBV7-9 and TRBJ2-3 provide the parts outside the CDR3, is DTGVSQNPRHKITKRGQNVTFRCDPISEHNRLYWYRQTLGQGPEFLTYFQNEAQLEKSRLLSDRFSAERPKGSFSTLEIQRTEQGDSAMYLCASSPGTSGSTTDTQYFGPGTRLTVL.

This clone has only one observation. The chain recombines TRBV6-6 with TRBJ2-2; D is possibly TRBD2 (5 bases). CDR1 and CDR2 (germline): MNHNY, SVGAGI (reference sequence). Trimming cost V 7 bases and J 5 bases, with 17 bases left between them. CDR3 length: 15 amino acids. The CDR3 DNA is TGTGCCAGCAATGACGTGGGAGTATATACCGGGGAGCTGTTTTTT. Residues: CASNDVGVYTGELFF.

This chain connects TRBV11-2 to TRBJ1-2; 8 bases agree with TRBD1. This CDR3 is 12 amino acids long. The V gene's germline CDR1 is SGHAT and CDR2 FQNNGV. Trimming at V came to 5 bases and at J to 12 bases, leaving 8 bases not matched to a gene. The CDR3 nucleotides are TGTGCCAGCAGCGCCCTGACAGGGGACCACACCTTC. Protein: CASSALTGDHTF.

The chain uses TRBV28 and TRBJ2-5, with D hard to call. V lost 10 bases and J 0 bases, leaving 9 bases between the germline ends. The germline V gene encodes CDR1 MDHEN and CDR2 SYDVKM. The CDR3 is 12 amino acids. CDR3 nucleotide sequence: TGTGCCACCCGTGGGTACCAAGAGACCCAGTACTTC. It translates to CATRGYQETQYF.

The chain employs TRBV28 and TRBJ1-6, with 9 bases lining up with TRBD1. V shed 8 bases and J 10 bases; nucleotides not matched to a gene: 6. CDR3 size: 13 residues. The germline V gene encodes CDR1 MDHEN and CDR2 SYDVKM. The CDR3 sequence is CASGGQGGSPLHF. DNA of the CDR3: TGTGCCAGCGGGGGACAGGGAGGGTCACCCCTCCACTTT.

The rearrangement uses TRBV28 and TRBJ2-3; D unclear. The V gene lost 4 bases and the J gene lost 2 bases, with 16 bases spanning the gap. Germline V gives CDR1 MDHEN, CDR2 SYDVKM. CDR3 size: 16 residues. CDR3 region: CASSSPLVPFTDTQYF. CDR3 DNA: TGTGCCAGCAGTTCCCCGCTCGTACCCTTCACAGATACGCAGTATTTT.

This clone was recorded a few times. The rearrangement uses TRBV2 and TRBJ1-5; 7 bases are shared with TRBD1. This CDR3 has 13 residues. V lost 8 bases and J lost 6; bases outside the gene matches: 7. Germline loops: CDR1 SNHLY, CDR2 FYNNEI. The CDR3 here is CASRLGQVQPQHF. CDR3 DNA: TGTGCCAGCCGATTAGGACAGGTTCAGCCCCAGCATTTT. Using reference TRBV2 and TRBJ1-5 for the parts outside the CDR3, the full variable domain is EPEVTQTPSHQVTQMGQEVILRCVPISNHLYFYWYRQILGQKVEFLVSFYNNEISEKSEIFDDQFSVERPDGSNFTLKIRSTKLEDSAMYFCASRLGQVQPQHFGDGTRLSIL.

The V gene is TRBV28, the J gene TRBJ1-5; no clear D. There are 15 residues in the CDR3. Germline V gene data show CDR1 as MDHEN and CDR2 as SYDVKM. The ends were cut back, 3 bases at V and 7 bases at J, with 16 bases in the middle. CDR3 protein: CASSLPSAVQQPQHF. As DNA, the CDR3 is TGTGCCAGCAGTTTGCCCTCGGCCGTTCAACAGCCCCAGCATTTT.

V and J are TRBV19 and TRBJ2-1, with a weak D call TRBD1 (5 bases). This CDR3 is 15 amino acids long. From germline, CDR1 is LNHDA and CDR2 SQIVND (reference sequence). V lost 7 bases to trimming and J lost 0 bases, with 13 bases between them. Written as DNA, the CDR3 is TGTGCCAGTACCCCGACAGAGAGCTCCTACAATGAGCAGTTCTTC. Translation: CASTPTESSYNEQFF.

The gene calls are TRBV7-9 and TRBJ2-1, with TRBD2 matching 13 bases. The V and J ends lost 6 bases and 9 bases, in that order; junction bases with no gene match: 5. Germline-derived CDR1 and CDR2 are SEHNR and FQNEAQ (reference sequence). This CDR3 has 14 residues. CDR3 bases: TGTGCCAGCAGTTATGGACTAGCGGGAGTTGAGCAGTTCTTC. Translating gives CASSYGLAGVEQFF.

In this sample, this clone turned up once. The rearrangement joins TRBV4-2 to TRBJ1-1; possibly TRBD1 for D (6 bases). CDR1 is LGHNA, CDR2 YNFKEQ, per germline. CDR3 length equals 14 residues. V dropped 3 bases and J dropped 0 bases, with 8 bases sitting between them. DNA for the CDR3: TGTGCCAGCAGCCAGACAGGCTTGAACACTGAAGCTTTCTTT. Its translation is CASSQTGLNTEAFF.

The chain uses TRBV7-9 and TRBJ2-2; D not certain. Germline lookup yields CDR1 SEHNR and CDR2 FQNEAQ (reference sequence). The V end was cut by 1 base, the J end by 2 bases, with 8 bases between. The CDR3 runs to 15 residues. The CDR3 here is CASSLGAENTGELFF. DNA for the CDR3: TGTGCCAGCAGCTTAGGGGCAGAAAACACCGGGGAGCTGTTTTTT.

This clone was seen only a few times. The chain joins TRBV25-1 to TRBJ1-3, with a weak D call TRBD1 (5 bases). The germline gives CDR1 MGHDK, CDR2 SYGVNS. V lost 6 bases and J 0 bases, leaving 9 bases between the germline ends. The CDR3 length is 14 residues. This CDR3 reads CASRPQGSGNTIYF. In nucleotides, the CDR3 is TGTGCCAGCAGGCCTCAGGGCTCTGGAAACACCATATATTTT.

V usage is TRBV28 and J usage is TRBJ2-7, with unresolved D. This CDR3 contains 14 residues. CDR1 and CDR2 (germline): MDHEN, SYDVKM. V lost 2 bases, J lost 7 bases, and 15 bases lay in between. The CDR3 loop reads CASSLTQERREQYF. In nucleotides, the CDR3 is TGTGCCAGCAGTTTAACCCAGGAGCGTCGGGAGCAGTACTTC.

The chain uses TRBV18 and TRBJ2-7, with D possibly matching TRBD1 (5 bases). Trimming stripped 3 bases from V and 3 bases from J, with 9 bases between. The CDR3 has 13 residues. The V gene's germline CDR1 is KGHSH and CDR2 LQKENI. CDR3 coding DNA: TGTGCCAGCTCACCGGGGCAGAGCTACGAGCAGTACTTC. Its translation is CASSPGQSYEQYF.

The V gene is TRBV28, the J gene TRBJ2-5; tentative D call: TRBD1 (7 bases). Trimming cost V 6 bases and J 5 bases, with 22 bases left between them. Germline V lookup: CDR1 MDHEN, CDR2 SYDVKM. The CDR3 is made up of 16 amino acids. CDR3 DNA sequence: TGTGCCAGCAGCCCCCCTCTGGGGGCAGGGGGGGAGACCCAGTACTTC. Its protein product is CASSPPLGAGGETQYF.